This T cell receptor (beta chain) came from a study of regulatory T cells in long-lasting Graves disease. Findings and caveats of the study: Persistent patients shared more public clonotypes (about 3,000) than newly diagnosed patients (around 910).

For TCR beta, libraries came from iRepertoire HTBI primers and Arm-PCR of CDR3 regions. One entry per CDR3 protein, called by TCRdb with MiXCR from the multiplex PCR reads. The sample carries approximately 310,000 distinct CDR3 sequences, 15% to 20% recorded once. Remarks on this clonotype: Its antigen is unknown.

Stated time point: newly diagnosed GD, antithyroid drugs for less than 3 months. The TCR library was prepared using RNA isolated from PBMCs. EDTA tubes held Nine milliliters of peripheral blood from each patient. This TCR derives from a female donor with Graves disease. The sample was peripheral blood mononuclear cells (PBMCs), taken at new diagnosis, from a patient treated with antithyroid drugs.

The CDR3 nucleotides are TGTGCCAGCAGCCTGGACAGGGTTGGAGATACGCAGTATTTT. Translation: CASSLDRVGDTQYF. The chain uses TRBV6-1 and TRBJ2-3; 8 nucleotides line up with TRBD1. Per germline, CDR1 MNHNS and CDR2 SASEGT. The length of the CDR3 is 14 residues. V gave up 6 bases and J gave up 5 bases; unmatched junction bases: 7.